These T cell receptor beta chains were read from a single sample in a study of blood T cell repertoires in COVID-19. Sequencing used immunoSEQ multiplex PCR; TCRdb keeps in-frame clones, though not all of them. The data contain some 110,000 clones, 80% to 85% of them singletons. Sequenced input: peripheral blood. These receptors originate from a man in his 70s with acute or convalescent COVID-19. The CDR3 runs from the conserved cysteine through the conserved F or W. A D gene is named only where the DNA matches it firmly. Clone size is stated in some rows and not others, as once, few, many or a class when expanded.

j_call | d_call | clone_size | v_call | cdr3_aa | cdr3_nt
TRBJ1-3 | NA | NA | TRBV9 | CASSVASRADTIYF | TGTGCCAGCAGCGTAGCGTCAAGAGCGGACACCATATATTTT
TRBJ2-2 | TRBD1 | NA | TRBV19 | CASQDRGYTGELFF | TGTGCCAGTCAGGACAGGGGGTACACCGGGGAGCTGTTTTTT
TRBJ2-3 | TRBD1 | NA | TRBV2 | CASSADRAGTDTQYF | TGTGCCAGCAGCGCTGACAGGGCTGGCACAGATACGCAGTATTTT
TRBJ1-1 | TRBD1 | NA | TRBV28 | CASSFTPPGQILTEAFF | TGTGCCAGCAGTTTCACCCCTCCGGGACAGATCCTCACTGAAGCTTTCTTT
TRBJ2-7 | NA | once | TRBV6-5 | CAAYRSSYEQYF | TGTGCCGCCTATAGGAGCTCCTACGAGCAGTACTTC
TRBJ2-3 | TRBD1 | NA | TRBV14 | CASSQDPGGDRDTQYF | TGTGCCAGCAGCCAAGATCCAGGGGGCGATCGGGATACGCAGTATTTT
TRBJ1-2 | NA | NA | TRBV4-1 | CASSQATTTGVYGYTF | TGCGCCAGCAGCCAAGCCACAACAACAGGAGTGTATGGCTACACCTTC
TRBJ2-7 | TRBD2 | NA | TRBV19 | CASSMGQRGIVQQYF | TGTGCCAGTAGTATGGGCCAGCGGGGAATTGTCCAGCAGTACTTC
TRBJ1-5 | NA | few | TRBV2 | CASSEGQLGNQPQHF | TGTGCCAGCAGCGAGGGACAACTTGGCAATCAGCCCCAGCATTTT
TRBJ1-2 | NA | NA | TRBV27 | CASSLSRGILSGYTF | TGTGCCAGCAGTTTATCGAGGGGGATCTTGAGTGGCTACACCTTC
TRBJ2-7 | TRBD2 | few | TRBV27 | CASTRWASGTSSYEQYF | TGTGCCAGCACCCGATGGGCCTCCGGGACTAGCTCCTACGAGCAGTACTTC
TRBJ2-2 | NA | NA | TRBV20-1 | CSASSRAGTNTGELFF | TGCAGTGCTAGTAGCCGCGCGGGTACGAACACCGGGGAGCTGTTTTTT
TRBJ2-3 | NA | NA | TRBV4-1 | CASSRGSADTQYF | TGCGCCAGCAGTAGGGGAAGCGCAGATACGCAGTATTTT
TRBJ1-5 | TRBD1 | NA | TRBV2 | CASNGQGALDGNQPQHF | TGTGCCAGCAACGGACAGGGGGCTCTAGACGGCAATCAGCCCCAGCATTTT
TRBJ1-2 | NA | NA | TRBV5-1 | CASSLGDISTNYGYTF | TGCGCCAGCAGCTTGGGGGACATCTCAACTAACTATGGCTACACCTTC
TRBJ2-5 | NA | few | TRBV11-2 | CASSLAGAETQYF | TGTGCCAGCAGCTTAGCGGGAGCAGAGACCCAGTACTTC
TRBJ2-1 | NA | once | TRBV5-1 | CASSLLGLRGNNEQFF | TGCGCCAGCAGCTTGCTCGGACTTAGAGGGAACAATGAGCAGTTCTTC
TRBJ2-3 | TRBD1 | NA | TRBV6-2/TRBV6-3 | CASSSGGAGTDTQYF | TGTGCCAGCAGCTCAGGGGGCGCCGGCACAGATACGCAGTATTTT
TRBJ1-4 | TRBD1 | NA | TRBV28 | CASSLDREGEKLFF | TGTGCCAGCAGTTTGGACAGGGAGGGAGAAAAACTGTTTTTT
TRBJ2-2 | NA | NA | TRBV2 | CASNPFGRGPDGELFF | TGTGCCAGCAACCCGTTCGGTAGAGGGCCAGACGGGGAGCTGTTTTTT
TRBJ2-3 | NA | NA | TRBV12-3/TRBV12-4 | CASSLLRAGTQYF | TGTGCCAGCAGTTTATTAAGAGCGGGTACGCAGTATTTT
TRBJ2-7 | TRBD1 | NA | TRBV5-1 | CASSPDRNSYEQYF | TGCGCCAGCAGCCCGGACAGGAACTCCTACGAGCAGTACTTC